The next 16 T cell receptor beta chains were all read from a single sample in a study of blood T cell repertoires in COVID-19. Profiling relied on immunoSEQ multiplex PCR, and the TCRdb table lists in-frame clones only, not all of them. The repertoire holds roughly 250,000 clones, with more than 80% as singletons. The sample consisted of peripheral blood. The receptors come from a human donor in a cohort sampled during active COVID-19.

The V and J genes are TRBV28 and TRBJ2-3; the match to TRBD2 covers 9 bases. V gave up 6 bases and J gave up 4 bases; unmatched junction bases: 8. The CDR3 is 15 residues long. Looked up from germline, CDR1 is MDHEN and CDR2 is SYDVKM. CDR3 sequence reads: CASRLGTSPPDTQYF. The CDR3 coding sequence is TGTGCCAGCAGGCTTGGGACTAGCCCCCCAGATACGCAGTATTTT.

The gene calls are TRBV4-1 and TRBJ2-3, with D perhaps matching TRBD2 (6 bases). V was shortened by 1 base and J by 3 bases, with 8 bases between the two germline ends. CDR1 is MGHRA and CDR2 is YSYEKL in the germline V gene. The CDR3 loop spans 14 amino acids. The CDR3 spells CASSQGRETDTQYF. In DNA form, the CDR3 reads TGCGCCAGCAGCCAAGGTCGGGAGACAGATACGCAGTATTTT.

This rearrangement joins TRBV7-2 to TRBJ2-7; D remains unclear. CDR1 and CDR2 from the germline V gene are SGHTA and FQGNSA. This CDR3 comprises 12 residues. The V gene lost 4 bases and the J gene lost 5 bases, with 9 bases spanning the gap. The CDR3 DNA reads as TGTGCCAGCAGCTCCCCCCGTGACGAGCAGTACTTC. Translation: CASSSPRDEQYF.

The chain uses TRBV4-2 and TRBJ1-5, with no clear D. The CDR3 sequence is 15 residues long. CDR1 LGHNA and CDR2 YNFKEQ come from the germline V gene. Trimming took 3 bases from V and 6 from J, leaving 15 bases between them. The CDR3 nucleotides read TGTGCCAGCAGCCAGTCAGAGAGGGCGGCTCAGCCCCAGCATTTT. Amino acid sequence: CASSQSERAAQPQHF.

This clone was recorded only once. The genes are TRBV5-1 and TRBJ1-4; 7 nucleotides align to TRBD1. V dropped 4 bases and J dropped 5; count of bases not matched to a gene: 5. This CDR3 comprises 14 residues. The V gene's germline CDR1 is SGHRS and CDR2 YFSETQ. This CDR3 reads CASSQGQENEKLFF. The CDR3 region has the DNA TGCGCCAGCAGCCAAGGACAGGAAAATGAAAAACTGTTTTTT.

CDR3 nucleotide sequence: TGTGCCAGCAGCCTGACGACAGTGAGCAATGAGCAGTTCTTC. It encodes CASSLTTVSNEQFF. This chain uses TRBV6-4 with TRBJ2-1; D is perhaps TRBD1 (5 bases). CDR1 is MRHNA, CDR2 SNTAGT, per germline. V was shortened by 6 bases and J by 6 bases, with 15 bases between the two germline ends. This CDR3 is 14 amino acids long.

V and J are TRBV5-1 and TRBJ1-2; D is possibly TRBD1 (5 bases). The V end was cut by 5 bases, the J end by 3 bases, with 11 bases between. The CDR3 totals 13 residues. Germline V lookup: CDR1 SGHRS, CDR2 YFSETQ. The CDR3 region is CASRRGSDYGYTF. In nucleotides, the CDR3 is TGCGCCAGCAGGCGGGGGAGCGACTATGGCTACACCTTC. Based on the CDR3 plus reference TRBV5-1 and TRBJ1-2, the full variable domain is KAGVTQTPRYLIKTRGQQVTLSCSPISGHRSVSWYQQTPGQGLQFLFEYFSETQRNKGNFPGRFSGRQFSNSRSEMNVSTLELGDSALYLCASRRGSDYGYTFGSGTRLTVV.

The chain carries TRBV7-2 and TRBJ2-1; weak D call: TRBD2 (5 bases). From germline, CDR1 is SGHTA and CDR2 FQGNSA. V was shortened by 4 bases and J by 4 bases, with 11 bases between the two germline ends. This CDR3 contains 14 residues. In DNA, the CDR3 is TGTGCCAGCAGCTCCGGAGCGGCTTACAATGAGCAGTTCTTC. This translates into CASSSGAAYNEQFF.

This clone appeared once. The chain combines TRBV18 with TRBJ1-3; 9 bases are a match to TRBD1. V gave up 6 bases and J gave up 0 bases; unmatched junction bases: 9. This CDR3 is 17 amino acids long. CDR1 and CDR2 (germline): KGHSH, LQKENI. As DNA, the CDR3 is TGTGCCAGCTCGGAAAGGACAGGGGATAGCTCTGGAAACACCATATATTTT. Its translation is CASSERTGDSSGNTIYF.

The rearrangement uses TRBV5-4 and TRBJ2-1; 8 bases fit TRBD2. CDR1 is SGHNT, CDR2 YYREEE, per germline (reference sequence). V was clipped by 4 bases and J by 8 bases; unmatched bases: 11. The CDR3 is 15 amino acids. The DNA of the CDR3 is TGTGCCAGCAGCGTCCAAGGACTAGCTATCCATGAGCAGTTCTTC. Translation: CASSVQGLAIHEQFF.

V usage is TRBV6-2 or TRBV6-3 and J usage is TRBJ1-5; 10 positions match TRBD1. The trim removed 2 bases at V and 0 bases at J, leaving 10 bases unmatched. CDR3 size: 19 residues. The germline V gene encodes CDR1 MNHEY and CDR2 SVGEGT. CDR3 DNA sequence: TGTGCCAGCAGTTACCGGGGGACAGGGGCTCGAAATAGCAATCAGCCCCAGCATTTT. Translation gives CASSYRGTGARNSNQPQHF.

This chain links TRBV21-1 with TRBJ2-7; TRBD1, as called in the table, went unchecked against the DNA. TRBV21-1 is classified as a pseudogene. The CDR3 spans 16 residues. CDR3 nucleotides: TGTGCCAGCAGCAAAGTAGCGGACAGGGGCCCCTACGAGCAGTACTTC. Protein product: CASSKVADRGPYEQYF.

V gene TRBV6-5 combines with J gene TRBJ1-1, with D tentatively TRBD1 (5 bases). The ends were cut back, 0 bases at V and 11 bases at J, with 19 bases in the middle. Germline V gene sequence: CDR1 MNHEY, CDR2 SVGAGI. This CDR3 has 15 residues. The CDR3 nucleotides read TGTGCCAGCAGTTACTCTGGGGCAGGGAAACTACTGGCTTTCTTT. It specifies CASSYSGAGKLLAFF.

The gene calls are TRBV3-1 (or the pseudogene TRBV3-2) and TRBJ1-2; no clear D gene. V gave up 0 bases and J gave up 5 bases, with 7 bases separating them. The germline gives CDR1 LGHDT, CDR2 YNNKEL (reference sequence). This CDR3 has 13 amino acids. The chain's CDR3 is CASSQETEYGYTF. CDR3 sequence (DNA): TGTGCCAGCAGCCAAGAAACGGAGTATGGCTACACCTTC.

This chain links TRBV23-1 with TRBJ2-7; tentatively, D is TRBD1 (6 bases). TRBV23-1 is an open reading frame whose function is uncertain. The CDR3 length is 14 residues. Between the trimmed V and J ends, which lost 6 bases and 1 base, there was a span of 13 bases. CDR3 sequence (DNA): TGCGCCAGCAGACAGACAGGAACTTCCTACGAGCAGTACTTC. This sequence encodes CASRQTGTSYEQYF.

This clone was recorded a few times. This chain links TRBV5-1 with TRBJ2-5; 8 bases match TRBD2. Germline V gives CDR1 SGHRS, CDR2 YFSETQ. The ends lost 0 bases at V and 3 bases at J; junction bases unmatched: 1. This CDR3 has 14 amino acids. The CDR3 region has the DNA TGCGCCAGCAGCTTGGCGGGGGGGGAAGAGACCCAGTACTTC. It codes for CASSLAGGEETQYF. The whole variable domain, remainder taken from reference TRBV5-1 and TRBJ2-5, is KAGVTQTPRYLIKTRGQQVTLSCSPISGHRSVSWYQQTPGQGLQFLFEYFSETQRNKGNFPGRFSGRQFSNSRSEMNVSTLELGDSALYLCASSLAGGEETQYFGPGTRLLVL.